Here is one T cell receptor (beta chain) with its context. Its target is unknown. The sample belongs to a study of cytomegalovirus exposure and HLA in healthy donors. V lost 0 bases and J 8 bases, leaving 11 bases between the germline ends. This CDR3 has 13 residues. The germline CDR1 and CDR2 sequences are SGHRS and YFSETQ. Unrecorded immune exposures were likely, despite nominal health at sampling. Primers: 60 Vbeta forward and 13 Jbeta reverse. Assay used: immunoSEQ multiplex PCR; TCRdb lists only in-frame clones, some missing. The sample has about 160,000 clones, about four fifths seen once; the top ten hold just under 6.5%. Whole-study findings and limits: A later analysis found TCR association rates differed by HLA locus, highest for DRB1 and lowest for HLA-C. The authors enumerated over 150 TCR beta chains as linked to cytomegalovirus. In vitro confirmation showed three CMV-associated chains to be CMV antigen specific.

The V and J genes are TRBV5-1 and TRBJ1-1; D call uncertain. The specimen sequenced was PBMCs. This TCR derives from a man aged 50-60 years in good health and CMV-seropositive. CDR3 DNA: TGCGCCAGCAGCTTGGATATGGGCCGGGAAGCTTTCTTT. Translating gives CASSLDMGREAFF.